Shown below are 32 T cell receptor beta chains from a single sample sequenced in a study of T cell repertoires in cytomegalovirus infection. Each CDR3 protein gets one entry after TCRdb re-called the reads with MiXCR. Among hundreds of thousands of distinct CDR3 sequences, 25% to 35% were seen once, and the ten largest hold around 19%. The antigens for these receptors are not known. The sample was cultured PBMCs, taken from culture after CMV antigen stimulation. The receptors derive from a human donor in good health (CMV status not recorded). Some clones in this sample may be carry-over from other donors' samples.

This clonotype was counted a few times. The chain has TRBV14 and TRBJ2-1; 14 bases fit TRBD2. Germline CDR1 is SGHDN and CDR2 is FVKESK. The CDR3 is 17 residues long. Losses at the gene ends were 0 bases for V and 10 bases for J; bases not matched to a gene: 8. The CDR3 spells CASSQDPGLAGVGEQFF. The CDR3 DNA is TGTGCCAGCAGCCAAGATCCGGGACTAGCGGGAGTCGGGGAGCAGTTCTTC. Together with reference TRBV14 and TRBJ2-1, the CDR3 gives the full variable domain: EAGVTQFPSHSVIEKGQTVTLRCDPISGHDNLYWYRRVMGKEIKFLLHFVKESKQDESGMPNNRFLAERTGGTYSTLKVQPAELEDSGVYFCASSQDPGLAGVGEQFFGPGTRLTVL.

This clonotype has only a few counts. This sequence joins TRBV7-2 and TRBJ2-1, with D perhaps matching TRBD2 (6 bases). The V end lost 1 base, the J end lost 7 bases, and 14 bases lay between the germline ends. Germline V gene data show CDR1 as SGHTA and CDR2 as FQGNSA. The CDR3 length is 15 residues. CDR3 in DNA: TGTGCCAGCAGCTTAGAGGCCCGGGAGTGGAATGAGCAGTTCTTC. It yields the protein CASSLEAREWNEQFF.

The chain couples TRBV6-2 or TRBV6-3 to TRBJ1-2, with D maybe TRBD1 (5 bases). The germline V and J ends were trimmed by 6 bases and 1 base, with 12 bases remaining between them. CDR1 and CDR2 from the germline V gene are MNHEY and SVGEGT. The CDR3 length is 14 residues. The CDR3: CASSRQFLNYGYTF. The CDR3 DNA reads TGTGCCAGCAGCCGACAGTTCCTTAACTATGGCTACACCTTC.

The J gene is TRBJ1-1, the V gene TRBV14; 7 nucleotides match TRBD1. This CDR3 has 16 amino acids. V was clipped by 0 bases and J by 1 base; unmatched bases: 5. Per germline, CDR1 SGHDN and CDR2 FVKESK. CDR3 sequence: CASSQDGGQANTEAFF. For the CDR3, the DNA is TGTGCCAGCAGCCAAGATGGAGGACAGGCGAACACTGAAGCTTTCTTT.

The table lists this clonotype with many counts. V is TRBV11-2 and J is TRBJ2-2; D is possibly TRBD1 (6 bases). The V and J ends lost 1 base and 2 bases respectively, with 8 bases between them. The CDR3 is made up of 15 amino acids. CDR1 is SGHAT and CDR2 is FQNNGV in the germline V gene. The CDR3 nucleotides read TGTGCCAGCAGCTTAGGGACAGCAAACACCGGGGAGCTGTTTTTT. As protein: CASSLGTANTGELFF.

This clonotype was counted at least ten times. This chain links TRBV7-8 with TRBJ2-1; perhaps D is TRBD1 or TRBD2 (5 bases each). In germline, CDR1 is SGHVS, CDR2 FQNEAQ. This CDR3 has 16 amino acids. V was cut by 5 bases and J by 1 base, with 15 bases left in between. The CDR3 reads CASSAFTGRSYNEQFF. Written as DNA, the CDR3 is TGTGCCAGCAGCGCATTTACGGGACGTTCCTACAATGAGCAGTTCTTC. Variable domain in full (rest from reference TRBV7-8 and TRBJ2-1): GAGVSQSPRYKVAKRGQDVALRCDPISGHVSLFWYQQALGQGPEFLTYFQNEAQLDKSGLPSDRFFAERPEGSVSTLKIQRTQQEDSAVYLCASSAFTGRSYNEQFFGPGTRLTVL.

The rearrangement joins TRBV19 to TRBJ1-5, with a tentative D call TRBD1 (5 bases). V lost 5 bases and J 9 bases, leaving 20 bases between the germline ends. Germline V CDR1 and CDR2: LNHDA, SQIVND (reference sequence). This CDR3 spans 15 amino acids. CDR3 sequence reads: CASSFPQRGSAPQHF. For the CDR3, the DNA is TGTGCCAGTAGTTTCCCACAGAGGGGTTCTGCGCCCCAGCATTTT.

CDR3 sequence reads: CASSPLGQRRDQPQHF. CDR3 coding DNA: TGTGCCAGCAGTCCCTTGGGCCAGCGGAGGGATCAGCCCCAGCATTTT. The genes are TRBV27 and TRBJ1-5; no clear D. The CDR3 runs to 16 residues. V dropped 5 bases and J dropped 5 bases, with 19 bases sitting between them. CDR1 and CDR2 (germline): MNHEY, SMNVEV (reference sequence).

The V gene is TRBV5-6, the J gene TRBJ2-4, with D perhaps TRBD1 or TRBD2 (7 bases each). Trimming removed 2 bases at V and 7 bases at J, with 16 bases between. Germline assignment: CDR1 SGHDT and CDR2 YYEEEE. The CDR3 loop spans 15 amino acids. CDR3 region: CASSFASGTVNIQYF. The CDR3 DNA reads TGTGCCAGCAGCTTTGCAAGCGGGACAGTCAACATTCAGTACTTC.

This clonotype occurred many times. This chain connects TRBV7-6 to TRBJ2-5; D may be TRBD1 (5 bases). The ends were cut back, 3 bases at V and 7 bases at J, with 12 bases in the middle. The CDR3 contains 13 residues. Per the germline V gene, CDR1 is SGHVS and CDR2 is FNYEAQ. The CDR3 DNA reads as TGTGCCAGCAGCTTGGGGCTAGAAGGGACCCAGTACTTC. Amino acids: CASSLGLEGTQYF.

CDR3 region: CASSLEGRLFMGEQYF. The CDR3, as DNA: TGTGCCAGCAGCTTAGAAGGACGGCTTTTTATGGGGGAGCAGTACTTC. This chain joins TRBV7-8 and TRBJ2-7, with D unclear. The CDR3 runs to 16 residues. The V gene lost 1 base and the J gene lost 7 bases, with 20 bases spanning the gap. Germline CDR1 and CDR2: SGHVS and FQNEAQ. The complete variable domain, with remaining parts taken from reference TRBV7-8 and TRBJ2-7, reads GAGVSQSPRYKVAKRGQDVALRCDPISGHVSLFWYQQALGQGPEFLTYFQNEAQLDKSGLPSDRFFAERPEGSVSTLKIQRTQQEDSAVYLCASSLEGRLFMGEQYFGPGTRLTVT.

This sequence joins TRBV6-2 or TRBV6-3 and TRBJ2-1; 14 nucleotides match TRBD2. The CDR3 extends over 14 amino acids. V was pared by 10 bases and J by 11 bases, with 10 bases of the junction left unmatched. The germline V gene encodes CDR1 MNHEY and CDR2 SVGEGT. CDR3 DNA sequence: TGTGCCACCAGGACTAGCGGGAGGTTGAGGAAGCAGTTCTTC. Translated, it gives CATRTSGRLRKQFF.

J is TRBJ2-5 and V is TRBV14; tentatively, D is TRBD1 (5 bases). V lost 1 base and J 4 bases, leaving 13 bases between the germline ends. The CDR3 covers 15 residues. Looked up from germline, CDR1 is SGHDN and CDR2 is FVKESK. The CDR3 coding sequence is TGTGCCAGCAGCCAAGCAGCTAGAAGGGGAGAGACCCAGTACTTC. Translated: CASSQAARRGETQYF.

The chain uses TRBV27 and TRBJ1-6, with D hard to call. From germline, CDR1 is MNHEY and CDR2 SMNVEV (reference sequence). The length of the CDR3 is 15 residues. Trimming left V 2 bases short and J 0 bases short, with 5 bases between. The CDR3 loop reads CASSLTPSYNSPLHF. The CDR3 DNA is TGTGCCAGCAGTTTAACCCCCTCCTATAATTCACCCCTCCACTTT.

On this clonotype: Since a much larger clone is just one base distant, this may be a read error. The CDR3 sequence: CACSPGLAGIPYEQYF. CDR3 nucleotides: TGTGCCTGCAGCCCGGGACTAGCGGGGATCCCCTACGAGCAGTACTTC. The chain recombines TRBV7-8 with TRBJ2-7, with 13 bases that match TRBD2. The length of the CDR3 is 16 residues. Germline CDR1 and CDR2: SGHVS and FQNEAQ.

This clonotype was observed a few times. V usage is TRBV10-3 and J usage is TRBJ2-1; 11 bases fit TRBD2. The junction had 6 bases not matched to a gene; V was cut back by 0 bases and J by 8 bases. CDR3 length equals 16 residues. Germline CDR1 is ENHRY and CDR2 is SYGVKD. This chain's CDR3 is CAISESTSGGVDEQFF. The CDR3 DNA sequence: TGTGCCATCAGTGAGTCCACTAGCGGGGGAGTTGATGAGCAGTTCTTC.

This clonotype was counted many times. J is TRBJ2-3 and V is TRBV7-8, with TRBD2 identical over 13 bases. Germline V gene data show CDR1 as SGHVS and CDR2 as FQNEAQ. V lost 1 base and J lost 11; bases outside the gene matches: 12. This CDR3 contains 17 residues. CDR3 in DNA: TGTGCCAGCAGCTTAGGGACTAGCGGGAGTATCGGGACCAGGCAGTATTTT. Translating gives CASSLGTSGSIGTRQYF.

The genes are TRBV7-8 and TRBJ1-5; 10 bases match TRBD1. Germline values: CDR1 SGHVS, CDR2 FQNEAQ. The length of the CDR3 is 15 residues. V was pared by 5 bases and J by 8 bases, with 9 bases of the junction left unmatched. CDR3 in DNA: TGTGCCAGCAGCCTCTGGGACAGGGGAGCGGAGCCCCAGCATTTT. Translated, it gives CASSLWDRGAEPQHF. The entire variable domain, with the rest obtained from reference TRBV7-8 and TRBJ1-5, is as follows: GAGVSQSPRYKVAKRGQDVALRCDPISGHVSLFWYQQALGQGPEFLTYFQNEAQLDKSGLPSDRFFAERPEGSVSTLKIQRTQQEDSAVYLCASSLWDRGAEPQHFGDGTRLSIL.

This clonotype was observed a few times. The rearrangement links TRBV7-3 to TRBJ2-5, with D possibly matching TRBD2 (5 bases). CDR3 length equals 14 residues. V was shortened by 5 bases and J by 3 bases, with 13 bases between the two germline ends. In germline, CDR1 is SGHTA, CDR2 FQGTGA. CDR3 residues: CASSPEPGKETQYF. CDR3 nucleotides: TGTGCCAGCAGCCCAGAACCGGGGAAAGAGACCCAGTACTTC. Full variable domain (missing parts from reference TRBV7-3 and TRBJ2-5): GAGVSQTPSNKVTEKGKYVELRCDPISGHTALYWYRQSLGQGPEFLIYFQGTGAADDSGLPNDRFFAVRPEGSVSTLKIQRTERGDSAVYLCASSPEPGKETQYFGPGTRLLVL.

The chain carries TRBV28 and TRBJ2-2; D unclear. This CDR3 is 11 amino acids long. The germline CDR1 and CDR2 sequences are MDHEN and SYDVKM. The CDR3 region has the DNA TGTGGTGCGGCAGACACCGGGGAGCTGTTTTTT. This translates into CGAADTGELFF.

A few counts support this clonotype. The V gene is TRBV5-6, the J gene TRBJ1-2; D remains unclear. This CDR3 is built from 14 residues. V was pared by 4 bases and J by 4 bases, with 14 bases between. Looked up from germline, CDR1 is SGHDT and CDR2 is YYEEEE. This chain's CDR3 is CASSPVQGSYGYTF. The CDR3 DNA is TGTGCCAGCAGCCCAGTCCAAGGATCCTATGGCTACACCTTC.

This clonotype has a count of ten or more. The V call is TRBV11-1, the J call TRBJ2-2, with TRBD1 matching over 7 bases. J gave up 1 base and V 5 bases, and 4 bases lay outside the gene matches. CDR3 size: 15 residues. CDR1 and CDR2 (germline): SGHAT, FQDESV (reference sequence). DNA of the CDR3: TGTGCCAGCAGCCCCCGGACAGGGAACACCGGGGAGCTGTTTTTT. It codes for CASSPRTGNTGELFF. Filled out from reference TRBV11-1 and TRBJ2-2, the complete variable domain reads EAEVAQSPRYKITEKSQAVAFWCDPISGHATLYWYRQILGQGPELLVQFQDESVVDDSQLPKDRFSAERLKGVDSTLKIQPAELGDSAMYLCASSPRTGNTGELFFGEGSRLTVL.

There are a few counts of this clonotype. The rearrangement uses TRBV7-2 and TRBJ1-1; the D is unclear. V was pared by 4 bases and J by 0 bases, with 6 bases between. CDR3 size: 13 residues. CDR1 is SGHTA, CDR2 FQGNSA, per germline. Here the CDR3 DNA reads TGTGCCAGCAGCTCAAGACTGAACACTGAAGCTTTCTTT. It is translated as CASSSRLNTEAFF.

The CDR3: CASSLGLLGGGGYTF. The CDR3 region has the DNA TGCGCCAGCAGCCTGGGACTCCTCGGCGGAGGTGGCTACACCTTC. This chain connects TRBV4-1 to TRBJ1-2, with D perhaps matching TRBD1 (5 bases). This CDR3 comprises 15 residues. Trimming took off 4 bases at V and 7 bases at J, with 19 bases between the two ends. The germline gives CDR1 MGHRA, CDR2 YSYEKL.

This clonotype appeared a few times. The CDR3 sequence: CASSLEIAGGTDTQYF. The CDR3 DNA sequence: TGTGCCAGCAGCTTAGAGATAGCGGGGGGCACAGATACGCAGTATTTT. The rearrangement links TRBV7-6 to TRBJ2-3; TRBD2 matches at 9 bases. Germline trimming cut 1 base from V and 1 base from J; bases unmatched to any gene: 3. In germline, CDR1 is SGHVS, CDR2 FNYEAQ. The CDR3 loop spans 16 amino acids.

The rearrangement links TRBV7-8 to TRBJ1-6, with 10 positions matching TRBD1. Germline CDR1 and CDR2: SGHVS and FQNEAQ. This CDR3 is built from 15 residues. V dropped 2 bases and J dropped 9; count of bases not matched to a gene: 4. The CDR3 reads CASSLFRDRGSPLHF. The CDR3 nucleotides read TGTGCCAGCAGCTTATTTAGGGACAGGGGTTCACCCCTCCACTTT.

This clonotype was seen ten or more times. V and J are TRBV4-2 and TRBJ1-5, with D maybe TRBD1 (5 bases). CDR3 length: 14 amino acids. V gave up 3 bases and J gave up 4 bases, with 10 bases separating them. Germline values: CDR1 LGHNA, CDR2 YNFKEQ. CDR3 amino acids: CASSHGRENQPQHF. In DNA form, the CDR3 reads TGTGCCAGCAGCCATGGCAGGGAGAATCAGCCCCAGCATTTT.

The sample holds one count of this clonotype. CDR3 coding DNA: TGTGCCAGCAGCCCGTGGGGGGGCAGGGAGACTGAAGCTTTCTTT. Protein: CASSPWGGRETEAFF. The rearrangement joins TRBV3-1 to TRBJ1-1, with D tentatively TRBD1 (6 bases). CDR3 size: 15 residues. Germline-derived CDR1 and CDR2 are LGHDT and YNNKEL (reference sequence). Trimming removed 4 bases at V and 5 bases at J, with 17 bases between.

The rearrangement joins TRBV18 to TRBJ2-7; 12 bases are a match to TRBD1. This CDR3 has 15 amino acids. V dropped 0 bases and J dropped 4; count of bases not matched to a gene: 1. Germline V CDR1 and CDR2: KGHSH, LQKENI. The CDR3 loop reads CASSPPGQGAYEQYF. The DNA of the CDR3 is TGTGCCAGCTCACCACCGGGACAGGGGGCTTACGAGCAGTACTTC.

A few counts support this clonotype. V usage is TRBV7-2 and J usage is TRBJ2-1, with 12 bases fitting TRBD2. Unmatched junction bases numbered 8, after V lost 5 bases and J lost 9 bases. Germline CDR1 and CDR2: SGHTA and FQGNSA. The CDR3 is made up of 15 amino acids. The chain's CDR3 is CASSQQGTSGFEQFF. The CDR3 nucleotides are TGTGCCAGCAGCCAACAGGGGACTAGCGGGTTTGAGCAGTTCTTC.

The chain uses TRBV28 and TRBJ1-1; D uncertain. Per germline, CDR1 MDHEN and CDR2 SYDVKM. CDR3 length: 12 amino acids. Trimming took off 5 bases at V and 7 bases at J, with 11 bases between the two ends. The CDR3 nucleotides are TGTGCCAGCAGTGAACTCGGGCGTGAAGCTTTCTTT. Translation gives CASSELGREAFF.

CDR3 sequence: CASRSGVLNTEAFF. Written as DNA, the CDR3 is TGCGCCAGCAGGTCCGGGGTGTTGAACACTGAAGCTTTCTTT. This chain joins TRBV4-1 and TRBJ1-1; D unclear. V lost 6 bases and J lost 0, with 11 bases in between. CDR3 length: 14 residues. In germline, CDR1 is MGHRA, CDR2 YSYEKL.